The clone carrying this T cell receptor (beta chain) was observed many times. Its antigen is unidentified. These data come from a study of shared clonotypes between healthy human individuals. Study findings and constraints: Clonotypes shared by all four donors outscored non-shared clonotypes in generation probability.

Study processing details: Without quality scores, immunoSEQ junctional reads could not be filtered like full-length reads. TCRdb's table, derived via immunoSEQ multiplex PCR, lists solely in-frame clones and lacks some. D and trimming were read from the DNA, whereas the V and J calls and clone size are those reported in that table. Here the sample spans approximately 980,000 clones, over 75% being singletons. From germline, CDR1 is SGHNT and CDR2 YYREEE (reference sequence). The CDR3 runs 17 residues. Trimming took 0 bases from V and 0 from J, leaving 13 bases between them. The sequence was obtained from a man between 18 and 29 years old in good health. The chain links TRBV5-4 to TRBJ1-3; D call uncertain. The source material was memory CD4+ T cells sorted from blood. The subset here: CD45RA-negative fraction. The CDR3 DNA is TGTGCCAGCAGCTTGGCCAAGGACGGGAACTCTGGAAACACCATATATTTT. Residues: CASSLAKDGNSGNTIYF.